Presented here are 4 T cell receptor beta chains from one specimen sequenced in a study of T cells after yellow fever vaccination. TCRdb re-called the 5' RACE reads through MiXCR, storing one row per CDR3 protein. The repertoire holds about 550,000 distinct CDR3 sequences, with over 15% as singletons. Sample: PBMCs, taken 15 days after the yellow fever booster vaccination. The receptors stem from a man under 40 who received the YFV17D yellow fever vaccine.

This clonotype was detected only a few times. This rearrangement joins TRBV7-9 to TRBJ1-4; weak D call: TRBD1 (5 bases). Trimming cost V 5 bases and J 7 bases, with 14 bases left between them. Germline V gene sequence: CDR1 SEHNR, CDR2 FQNEAQ (reference sequence). The CDR3 spans 14 residues. The chain's CDR3 is CASSGDGRSEKLFF. In DNA, the CDR3 is TGTGCCAGCAGCGGGGACGGCCGAAGTGAAAAACTGTTTTTT.

The chain joins TRBV5-1 to TRBJ2-3; TRBD2 is a possible D gene (5 bases). V shed 6 bases and J shed 0 bases, with 11 bases lying between them. Germline assignment: CDR1 SGHRS and CDR2 YFSETQ. CDR3 size: 14 residues. This chain's CDR3 is CASKAGLSTDTQYF. CDR3 coding DNA: TGCGCCAGCAAGGCGGGTTTGAGCACAGATACGCAGTATTTT.

This clonotype was counted a few times. V gene TRBV18 combines with J gene TRBJ2-2; the D call may be TRBD1 or TRBD2 (5 bases each). V was clipped by 2 bases and J by 6 bases, with 10 bases between them. Germline CDR1 reads KGHSH; CDR2 reads LQKENI. The CDR3 loop spans 14 amino acids. The CDR3 loop reads CASSPYWDPGELFF. The CDR3 DNA follows: TGTGCCAGCTCACCATACTGGGACCCCGGGGAGCTGTTTTTT.

This clonotype occurred a few times. The J gene is TRBJ1-1, the V gene TRBV27; D gene ambiguous. The CDR3 contains 13 residues. Germline V gives CDR1 MNHEY, CDR2 SMNVEV (reference sequence). V was trimmed by 5 bases and J by 4 bases, leaving 11 bases between them. The CDR3 spells CASSLTLGTEAFF. CDR3 nucleotides: TGTGCCAGCAGTCTGACCCTGGGCACTGAAGCTTTCTTT.